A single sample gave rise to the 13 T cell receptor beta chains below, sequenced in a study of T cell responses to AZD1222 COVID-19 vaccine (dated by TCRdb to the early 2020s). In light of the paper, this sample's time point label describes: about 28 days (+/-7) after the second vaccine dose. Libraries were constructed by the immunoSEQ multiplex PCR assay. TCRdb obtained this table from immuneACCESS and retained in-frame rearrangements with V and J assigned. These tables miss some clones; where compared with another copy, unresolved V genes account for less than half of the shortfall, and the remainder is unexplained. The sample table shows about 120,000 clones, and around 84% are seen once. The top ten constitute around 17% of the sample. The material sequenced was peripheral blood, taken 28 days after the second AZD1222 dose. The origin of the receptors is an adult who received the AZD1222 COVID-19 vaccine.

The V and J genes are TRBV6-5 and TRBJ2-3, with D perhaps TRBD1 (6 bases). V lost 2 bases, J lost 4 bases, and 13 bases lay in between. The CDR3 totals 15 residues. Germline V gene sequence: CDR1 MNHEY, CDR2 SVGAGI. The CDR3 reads CASSYTGTLSDTQYF. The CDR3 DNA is TGTGCCAGCAGTTACACGGGGACACTCTCAGATACGCAGTATTTT.

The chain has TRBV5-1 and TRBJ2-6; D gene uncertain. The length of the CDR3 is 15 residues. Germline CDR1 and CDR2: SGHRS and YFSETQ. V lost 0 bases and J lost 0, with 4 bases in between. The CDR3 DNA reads TGCGCCAGCAGCTTGGCCCTCTCTGGGGCCAACGTCCTGACTTTC. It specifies CASSLALSGANVLTF.

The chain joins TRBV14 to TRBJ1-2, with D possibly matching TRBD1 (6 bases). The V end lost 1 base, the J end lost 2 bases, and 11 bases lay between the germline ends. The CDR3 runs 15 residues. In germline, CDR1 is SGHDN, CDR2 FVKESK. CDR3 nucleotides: TGTGCCAGCAGCCAAGCCGGGGGCAGGAACTATGGCTACACCTTC. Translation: CASSQAGGRNYGYTF.

This CDR3 reads CASSPSFRELSGYTF. The CDR3 nucleotides are TGCGCCAGCAGCCCAAGTTTCAGGGAACTAAGTGGCTACACCTTC. V is TRBV4-3 and J is TRBJ1-2, with a possible D match to TRBD1 (5 bases). Germline CDR1 is LGHNA and CDR2 is YSLEER. The CDR3 sequence is 15 residues long. Trimming removed 4 bases from V and 7 bases from J, with 19 bases in between.

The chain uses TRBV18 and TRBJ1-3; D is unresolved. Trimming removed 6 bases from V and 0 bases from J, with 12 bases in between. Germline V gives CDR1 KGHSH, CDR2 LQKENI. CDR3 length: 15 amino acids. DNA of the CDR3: TGTGCCAGCTCCTCGGCGGCGGGCTCTGGAAACACCATATATTTT. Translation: CASSSAAGSGNTIYF.

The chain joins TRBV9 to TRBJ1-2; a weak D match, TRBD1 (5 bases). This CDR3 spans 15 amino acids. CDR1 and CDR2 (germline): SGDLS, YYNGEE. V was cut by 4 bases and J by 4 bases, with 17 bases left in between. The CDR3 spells CASSPRDRRIYGYTF. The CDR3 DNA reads TGTGCCAGCAGCCCTCGGGACCGCAGGATCTATGGCTACACCTTC.

Here the CDR3 DNA reads TGTGCCAGCAGTTTAGGGACACCACAGAAGGGGACTGGAAACACCATATATTTT. Its protein product is CASSLGTPQKGTGNTIYF. The chain links TRBV28 to TRBJ1-3; possible D gene TRBD1, 6 bases. Germline CDR1 and CDR2: MDHEN and SYDVKM. The V gene lost 2 bases and the J gene lost 2 bases, with 19 bases spanning the gap. This CDR3 has 18 amino acids.

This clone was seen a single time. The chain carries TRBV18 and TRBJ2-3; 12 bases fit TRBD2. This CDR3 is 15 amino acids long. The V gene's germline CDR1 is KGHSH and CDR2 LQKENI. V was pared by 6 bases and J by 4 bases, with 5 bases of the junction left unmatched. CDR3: CASSPTSGSADTQYF. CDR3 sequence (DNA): TGTGCCAGCTCTCCGACTAGCGGGAGTGCAGATACGCAGTATTTT. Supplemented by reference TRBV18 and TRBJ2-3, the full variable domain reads NAGVMQNPRHLVRRRGQEARLRCSPMKGHSHVYWYRQLPEEGLKFMVYLQKENIIDESGMPKERFSAEFPKEGPSILRIQQVVRGDSAAYFCASSPTSGSADTQYFGPGTRLTVL.

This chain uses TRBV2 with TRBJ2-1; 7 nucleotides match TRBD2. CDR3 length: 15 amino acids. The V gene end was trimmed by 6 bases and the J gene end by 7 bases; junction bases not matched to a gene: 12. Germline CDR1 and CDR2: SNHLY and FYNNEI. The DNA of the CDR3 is TGTGCCAGCAGAATAGCGGGTGGCGTCGGTAATGAGCAGTTCTTC. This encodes CASRIAGGVGNEQFF.

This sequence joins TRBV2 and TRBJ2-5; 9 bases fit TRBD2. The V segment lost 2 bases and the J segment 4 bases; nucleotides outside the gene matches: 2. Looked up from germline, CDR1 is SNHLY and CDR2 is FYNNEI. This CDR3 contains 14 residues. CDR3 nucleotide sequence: TGTGCCAGCAGTGAACTGCGGGGGGGAGAGACCCAGTACTTC. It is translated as CASSELRGGETQYF.

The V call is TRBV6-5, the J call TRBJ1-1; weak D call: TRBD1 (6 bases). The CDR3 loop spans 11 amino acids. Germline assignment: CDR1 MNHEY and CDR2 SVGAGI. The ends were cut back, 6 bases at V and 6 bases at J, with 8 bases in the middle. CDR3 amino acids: CASRTGPEAFF. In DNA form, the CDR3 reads TGTGCCAGCAGAACAGGGCCTGAAGCTTTCTTT.

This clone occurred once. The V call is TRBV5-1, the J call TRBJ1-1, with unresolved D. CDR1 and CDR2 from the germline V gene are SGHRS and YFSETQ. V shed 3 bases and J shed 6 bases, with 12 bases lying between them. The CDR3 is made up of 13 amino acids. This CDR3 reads CASSSVESPEAFF. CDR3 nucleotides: TGCGCCAGCAGCTCGGTCGAATCCCCTGAAGCTTTCTTT.

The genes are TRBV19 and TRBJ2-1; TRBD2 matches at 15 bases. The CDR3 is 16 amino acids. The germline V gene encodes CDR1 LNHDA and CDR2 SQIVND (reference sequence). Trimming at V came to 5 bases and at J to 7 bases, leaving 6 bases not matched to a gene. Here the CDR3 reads CASSRKGLAGGNEQFF. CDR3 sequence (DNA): TGTGCCAGTAGTCGAAAGGGACTAGCGGGAGGAAATGAGCAGTTCTTC.